The following is a T cell receptor beta chain sequence with its context. V gave up 7 bases and J gave up 3 bases; unmatched junction bases: 5. The CDR3 runs 13 residues. Germline loops: CDR1 SGHVS, CDR2 FQNEAQ. Here immunoSEQ multiplex PCR was the method, and the copy in TCRdb shows in-frame clones only, minus some. The profile shows 350,000 to 450,000 clones, around 87% of them singletons. The data belong to a study of blood T cell repertoires in COVID-19. The overall study: In each case, the material was cDNA or gDNA derived from T cells, B-cell-depleted T cells, or PBMCs.

Cohort assignment relied on participant-reported clinical history. Donors of Cohort 3 who recovered were those that had two negative PCRs, clearance, or symptom resolution. Sequenced sample: PBMCs or T cells enriched from blood (not recorded which). This receptor was taken from a man aged 30-40 years who had recovered from COVID-19. The rearrangement joins TRBV7-8 to TRBJ2-7; 8 nucleotides align to TRBD2. The CDR3 loop is CASNGGLDYEQYF. The CDR3 region has the DNA TGTGCCAGCAACGGGGGACTAGACTACGAGCAGTACTTC.